This T cell receptor beta chain is drawn from a study of T cell repertoires in ileal Crohn's disease. Regarding the study as a whole: All patients with clonality above 26.8% had endoscopic recurrence.

Time point described: neoterminal ileum biopsy at postoperative endoscopy, about 6 months after surgery. This table comes from immunoSEQ multiplex PCR, and its TCRdb copy is limited to in-frame clones, with some not included. The table lists about 11,000 clones, 55% to 80% of them singletons. V was cut by 5 bases and J by 3 bases, with 15 bases left in between. CDR1 is SGHDT, CDR2 YYEEEE, per germline. The CDR3 has 15 amino acids. Turning to this clone: The antigen remains unidentified.

The TCR comes from an adult with Crohn's disease. Sequencing used ileal tissue. The rearrangement links TRBV5-6 to TRBJ1-5, with D hard to call. The DNA of the CDR3 is TGTGCCAGCAGTCAACACGGGGAGATCAATCAGCCCCAGCATTTT. Translating gives CASSQHGEINQPQHF.